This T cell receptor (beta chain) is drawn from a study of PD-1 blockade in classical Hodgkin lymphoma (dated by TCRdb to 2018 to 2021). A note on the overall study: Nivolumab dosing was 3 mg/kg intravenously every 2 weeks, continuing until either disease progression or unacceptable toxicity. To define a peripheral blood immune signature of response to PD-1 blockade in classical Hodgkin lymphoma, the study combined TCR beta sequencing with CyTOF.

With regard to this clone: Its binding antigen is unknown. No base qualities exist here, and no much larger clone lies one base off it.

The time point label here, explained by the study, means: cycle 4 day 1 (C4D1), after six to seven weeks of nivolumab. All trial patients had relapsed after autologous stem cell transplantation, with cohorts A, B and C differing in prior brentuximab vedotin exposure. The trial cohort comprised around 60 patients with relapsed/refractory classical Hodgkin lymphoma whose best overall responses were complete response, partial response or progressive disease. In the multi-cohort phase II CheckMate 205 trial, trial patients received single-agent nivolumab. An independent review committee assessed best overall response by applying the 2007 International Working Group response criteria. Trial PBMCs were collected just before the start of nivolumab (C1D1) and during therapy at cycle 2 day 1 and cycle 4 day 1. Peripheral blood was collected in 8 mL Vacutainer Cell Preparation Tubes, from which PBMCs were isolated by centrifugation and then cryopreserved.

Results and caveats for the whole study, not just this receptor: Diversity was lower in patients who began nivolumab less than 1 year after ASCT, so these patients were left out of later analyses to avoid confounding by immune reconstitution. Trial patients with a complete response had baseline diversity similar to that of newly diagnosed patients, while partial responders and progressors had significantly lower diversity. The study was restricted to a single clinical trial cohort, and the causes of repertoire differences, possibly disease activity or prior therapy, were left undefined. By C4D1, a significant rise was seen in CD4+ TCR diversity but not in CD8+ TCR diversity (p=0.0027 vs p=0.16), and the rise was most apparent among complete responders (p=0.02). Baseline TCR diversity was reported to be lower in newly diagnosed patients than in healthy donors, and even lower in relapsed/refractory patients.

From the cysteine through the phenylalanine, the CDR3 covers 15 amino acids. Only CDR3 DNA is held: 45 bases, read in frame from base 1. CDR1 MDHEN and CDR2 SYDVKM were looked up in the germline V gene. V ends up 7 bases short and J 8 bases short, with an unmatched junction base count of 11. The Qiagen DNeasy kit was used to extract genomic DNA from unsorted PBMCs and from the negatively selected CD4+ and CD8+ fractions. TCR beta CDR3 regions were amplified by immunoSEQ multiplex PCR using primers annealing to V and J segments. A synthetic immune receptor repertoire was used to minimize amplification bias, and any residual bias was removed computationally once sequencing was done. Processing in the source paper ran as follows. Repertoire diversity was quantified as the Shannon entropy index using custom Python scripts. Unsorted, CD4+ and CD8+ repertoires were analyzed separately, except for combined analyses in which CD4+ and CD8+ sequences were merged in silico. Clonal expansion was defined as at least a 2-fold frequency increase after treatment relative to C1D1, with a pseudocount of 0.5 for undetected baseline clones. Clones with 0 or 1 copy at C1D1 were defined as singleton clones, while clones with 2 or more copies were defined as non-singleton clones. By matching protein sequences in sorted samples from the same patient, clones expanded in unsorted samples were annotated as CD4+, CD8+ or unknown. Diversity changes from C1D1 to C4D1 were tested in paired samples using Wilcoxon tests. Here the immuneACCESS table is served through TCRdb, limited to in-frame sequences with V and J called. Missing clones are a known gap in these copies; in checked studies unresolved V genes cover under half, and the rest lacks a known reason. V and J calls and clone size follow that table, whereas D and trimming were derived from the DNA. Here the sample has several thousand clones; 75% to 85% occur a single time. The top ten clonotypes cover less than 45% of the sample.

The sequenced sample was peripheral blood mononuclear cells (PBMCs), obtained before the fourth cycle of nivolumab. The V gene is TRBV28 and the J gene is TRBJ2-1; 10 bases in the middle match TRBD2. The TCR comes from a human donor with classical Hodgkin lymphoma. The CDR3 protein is CASKYTSGVSYEQFF. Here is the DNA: TGTGCCAGCAAGTATACTAGCGGGGTTTCGTATGAGCAGTTCTTC.